The 4 T cell receptor beta chains reported below all come from one sample, sequenced in a study of T cells in Graves' hyperthyroidism and ophthalmopathy. Template material for amplifying TCR beta CDR3 regions consisted of RNA transcripts. Initially, a first-round RT-PCR of the TCR CDR3 employed the HTBI primer set. TCRdb reprocessed the multiplex PCR reads via MiXCR and lists one record per CDR3 protein. The profile shows 490,000 or so distinct CDR3 sequences, about 16% of them singletons. The sequencing sample was made of blood. The source of these receptors is a woman in her 30s with Graves' ophthalmopathy.

The gene calls are TRBV29-1 and TRBJ2-3; D is ambiguous. Trimming pared 3 bases from V and 2 bases from J, leaving 9 bases between. The V gene's germline CDR1 is SQVTM and CDR2 ANQGSEA. The CDR3 runs to 13 residues. The CDR3 sequence: CSVELGNTDTQYF. The CDR3 nucleotides are TGCAGCGTTGAGCTTGGGAACACAGATACGCAGTATTTT.

This clonotype was picked up a small number of times. This chain links TRBV15 with TRBJ1-5, with D maybe TRBD1 (5 bases). From germline, CDR1 is LNHNV and CDR2 YYDKDF (reference sequence). Trimming removed 0 bases from V and 0 bases from J, with 9 bases in between. CDR3 length: 16 residues. DNA of the CDR3: TGTGCCACCAGCAGAGATAAGGGGTATAGCAATCAGCCCCAGCATTTT. This codes for CATSRDKGYSNQPQHF.

This clonotype was detected only a few times. The chain joins TRBV27 to TRBJ2-1, with TRBD1 matching over 8 bases. This CDR3 spans 14 amino acids. The germline gives CDR1 MNHEY, CDR2 SMNVEV (reference sequence). With V trimmed by 5 bases and J by 9 bases, 9 bases remained unmatched. In DNA, the CDR3 is TGTGCCAGCAGTCGGACAGGGTACCACAGTGAGCAGTTCTTC. It yields the protein CASSRTGYHSEQFF.

The chain is built from TRBV20-1 and TRBJ2-7, with TRBD2 matching 12 bases. CDR1 and CDR2 from the germline V gene are DFQATT and SNEGSKA (reference sequence). The CDR3 extends over 15 amino acids. V was clipped by 6 bases and J by 1 base; unmatched bases: 7. The CDR3 loop is CSAGLAGLPSYEQYF. Here the CDR3 DNA reads TGCAGTGCCGGACTAGCGGGATTACCTTCCTACGAGCAGTACTTC.